The clone carrying this T cell receptor beta chain was counted only a few times. This sample was taken from a study of cytomegalovirus exposure and HLA in healthy donors. Donors likely had unrecorded immune exposures despite being nominally healthy when sampled. CDR3 length: 16 residues. V gave up 6 bases and J gave up 0 bases, with 15 bases separating them. Germline lookup yields CDR1 LNHDA and CDR2 SQIVND (reference sequence). The PCR had 60 Vbeta and 13 Jbeta primers. Only in-frame clones appear in the TCRdb table, and some are missing; sequencing was by immunoSEQ multiplex PCR. The sample consists of about 140,000 clones, roughly 86% of them appearing once.

This sequence originates from a man between 18 and 35 years old in good health and CMV-seropositive. The V call is TRBV19, the J call TRBJ1-5; a possible D gene is TRBD1 (6 bases). The sequencing sample was made of PBMCs. The chain's CDR3 is CASRTNGQHSNQPQHF. CDR3 nucleotides: TGTGCCAGTAGGACCAACGGACAGCATAGCAATCAGCCCCAGCATTTT.